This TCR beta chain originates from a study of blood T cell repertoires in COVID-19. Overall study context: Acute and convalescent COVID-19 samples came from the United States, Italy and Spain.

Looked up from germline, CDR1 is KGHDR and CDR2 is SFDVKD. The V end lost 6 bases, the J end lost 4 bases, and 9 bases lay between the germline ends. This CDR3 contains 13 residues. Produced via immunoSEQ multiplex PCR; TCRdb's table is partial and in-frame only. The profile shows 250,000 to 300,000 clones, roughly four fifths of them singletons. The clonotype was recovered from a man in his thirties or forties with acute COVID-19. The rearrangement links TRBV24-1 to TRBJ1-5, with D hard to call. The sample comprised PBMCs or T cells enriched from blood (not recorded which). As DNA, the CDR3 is TGTGCCACCAGTTACAGTGGAAATCAGCCCCAGCATTTT. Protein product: CATSYSGNQPQHF.